These 5 T cell receptor beta chains were sequenced from one sample in a study of OX40 agonist ivuxolimab in advanced cancers. Measured with immunoSEQ multiplex PCR; TCRdb has only the in-frame clones, and not every one. The sample records fewer than 70,000 clones, about 86% being singletons. This specimen consisted of CD4+ or CD8+ T cells sorted from blood, obtained in a trial of the OX40 agonist ivuxolimab. Source of these receptors: an adult with an advanced solid tumor such as melanoma, head and neck, liver or kidney cancer.

This clone has a single count. The chain combines TRBV10-3 with TRBJ2-2, with 10 bases matching TRBD2. The V gene end was trimmed by 6 bases and the J gene end by 6 bases; junction bases not matched to a gene: 7. The V gene's germline CDR1 is ENHRY and CDR2 SYGVKD. The CDR3 sequence is 15 residues long. The CDR3: CAIRASGSGPGELFF. The CDR3 region has the DNA TGTGCCATCAGGGCTAGCGGGAGTGGACCCGGGGAGCTGTTTTTT.

This sequence joins TRBV28 and TRBJ1-5; D uncertain. Germline assignment: CDR1 MDHEN and CDR2 SYDVKM. V lost 3 bases, J lost 0 bases, and 9 bases lay in between. CDR3 size: 15 residues. CDR3 residues: CASSLEGYSNQPQHF. As DNA, the CDR3 is TGTGCCAGCAGTTTGGAGGGATATAGCAATCAGCCCCAGCATTTT.

The V and J genes are TRBV5-5 and TRBJ2-5, with D uncertain. Per the germline V gene, CDR1 is SGHKS and CDR2 is YYEKEE (reference sequence). V lost 3 bases and J lost 5, with 8 bases in between. This CDR3 is built from 12 residues. Here the CDR3 DNA reads TGTGCCAGCAGCTCAAATTTGGAGACCCAGTACTTC. This translates into CASSSNLETQYF.

CDR3 loop: CASSSGQLSYNEQFF. CDR3 coding DNA: TGTGCCAGCAGCTCGGGACAGCTCTCCTACAATGAGCAGTTCTTC. The V gene is TRBV11-2, the J gene TRBJ2-1; 7 bases fit TRBD1. This CDR3 region has 15 residues. The V gene's germline CDR1 is SGHAT and CDR2 FQNNGV. V gave up 4 bases and J gave up 0 bases; unmatched junction bases: 3.

This chain links TRBV7-3 with TRBJ2-3; D is uncertain. This CDR3 is 12 amino acids long. Germline loops: CDR1 SGHTA, CDR2 FQGTGA. V lost 5 bases, J lost 6 bases, and 9 bases lay in between. In nucleotides, the CDR3 is TGTGCCAGCAGCCAAGGGCAGGATACGCAGTATTTT. Encoded protein: CASSQGQDTQYF.